This T cell receptor beta chain was identified in a study of blood T cell repertoires in COVID-19 (dated by TCRdb to the early 2020s). Broadly, across the study: Collaborator samples came from the United States, Italy and Spain and covered acute and convalescent phases of COVID-19. The prospective study material was composed of cDNA or gDNA derived from T cells, B-cell-depleted T cells, or PBMCs. Deeply sampled blood TCRbeta repertoires from subjects exposed to, actively infected with, or recovered from COVID-19 were included in the dataset. A freely available public database, intended as a resource for researchers studying the immune response to SARS-CoV-2, is where the repertoires were released. The samples were drawn from two sources: the first 160 participants of the ongoing ImmuneRACE study, and 1,000 to 1,500 subjects contributed by 6 global collaborators. A de-identified subject ID, COVID-19 status, age in years and sex were almost always included in the sample metadata. Where HLA class I and class II types were available, the types were taken from metadata supplied by the sample provider, not from assay-based typing.

The research as a whole found: How much clinical and demographic metadata was included differed by source and by participant, and the metadata was provided uncurated.

TCRbeta CDR3 regions were amplified from genomic DNA using the immunoSEQ Assay, a bias-controlled multiplex PCR. The published analysis was carried out like this. The number of nucleated cells in each sample was estimated from the amplification of reference gene primers within the assay. To quantify the absolute abundance of each unique TCRbeta CDR3 rearrangement, sequence reads were collapsed and filtered. For each sample, productive Simpson clonality was calculated by taking the square root of Simpson's diversity index across productive rearrangements. TCRdb mirrors the immuneACCESS table, restricted to in-frame sequences. Some clones are absent from its copies; in checked studies, under half trace to an unresolved V gene, and the reason for the others is unknown. V and J calls plus clone size are reproduced from that table; the DNA served to infer D and trimming. The sample contains about 400,000 clones, roughly 85% of them found a single time. The ten largest clones capture under 2% of the sample.

Relative to germline, V is 8 bases shorter and J is 8 bases shorter, with 18 bases between their ends. From a lookup of the germline V gene, CDR1 and CDR2 are SNHLY and FYNNEI. Taken from cysteine to phenylalanine, the CDR3 has 13 residues. Solely the CDR3 DNA is kept, with 39 bases framed from the first base. Participants in the prospective study were aged roughly 18 to 90 years, lived in under 30 United States geographic areas, and enrolled through a virtual design. To assign participants to cohorts, the prospective study relied on clinical history that participants themselves reported in a screening survey and a study questionnaire. Mobile phlebotomists in the prospective study collected whole blood, serum and a nasopharyngeal or oropharyngeal swab from every participant. Additional blood draws and questionnaires over an approximately two-month period could optionally be provided by prospective study participants. Prospective study blood samples were shipped either frozen or at room temperature before DNA extraction.

In the case of this clone: Its antigen is currently not known. No clone much larger than this one lies a single base away; base qualities are absent.

Input material: PBMCs or T cells enriched from blood (not recorded which). This receptor chain uses TRBV2 and TRBJ1-2; no D gene call is confident. The receptor's source is a woman between 18 and 29 years old with acute COVID-19. In nucleotide form, the sequence is TGTGCCAGCGCGGCGCTAGCCAGGCGGGGCTACACCTTC. Translated, it reads CASAALARRGYTF.